These T cell receptor beta chains were read from a single sample in a study of shared clonotypes between healthy human individuals. Assay used: immunoSEQ multiplex PCR; TCRdb lists only in-frame clones, some missing. This sample has 800,000 to 1,200,000 clones; approximately 80% occur once, and the top ten carry more than 0.5%. The sample was memory CD4+ T cells from PBMCs. These TCRs come from a man between 18 and 29 years old in good health. Some clones in this sample may be carry-over from other donors' samples. CDR3s include the opening cysteine and the closing phenylalanine or tryptophan. Each record gives: J gene, D gene, clone size, CDR3 length, V gene, CDR3 protein, CDR3 DNA. A D gene is named only where the DNA matches it firmly. Expanded clones are given a class, and other clones once, few, many or no size at all.

TRBJ2-3 - once 15 TRBV28 CASSTAGEGTDTQYF TGTGCCAGCAGTACAGCCGGGGAAGGGACAGATACGCAGTATTTT
TRBJ2-2 TRBD2 - 18 TRBV13 CASSLVGRREERTGELFF TGTGCCAGCAGCTTAGTGGGTCGGCGGGAGGAAAGAACCGGGGAGCTGTTTTTT
TRBJ1-1 - - 13 TRBV7-2 CASSLDRNTEAFF TGTGCCAGCAGCTTGGACAGGAACACTGAAGCTTTCTTT
TRBJ2-4 - few 13 TRBV19 CASSKRDTKMTNF TGTGCCAGTAGCAAACGGGACACCAAAATGACAAACTTC
TRBJ2-7 TRBD1 once 16 TRBV11-2 CASSTPRGQGYYEQYF TGTGCCAGCAGCACCCCCCGTGGACAGGGCTACTACGAGCAGTACTTC
TRBJ1-2 TRBD1 - 15 TRBV5-1 CASSPVGTGTYVYTF TGCGCCAGCAGCCCCGTAGGGACAGGAACCTATGTCTACACCTTC
TRBJ2-1 TRBD2 - 15 TRBV5-1 CASRASGSSYNEQFF TGCGCCAGCAGAGCGAGCGGGAGCTCCTACAATGAGCAGTTCTTC
TRBJ2-6 TRBD1 - 21 TRBV9 CASSVGVVTGDLSFGANVLTF TGTGCCAGCAGCGTAGGGGTTGTAACAGGGGATTTGAGCTTTGGGGCCAACGTCCTGACTTTC
TRBJ2-2 TRBD1 many 15 TRBV6-1 CASRNRGANTGELFF TGTGCCAGCAGGAACAGGGGCGCGAACACCGGGGAGCTGTTTTTT
TRBJ2-3 - - 18 TRBV5-6 CASSLFYWAEIPADTQYF TGTGCCAGCAGCTTATTTTATTGGGCAGAGATACCTGCGGATACGCAGTATTTT
TRBJ2-7 TRBD1 - 15 TRBV7-2 CASSRDRGQTYEQYF TGTGCCAGCAGCCGGGACAGGGGGCAAACCTACGAGCAGTACTTC
TRBJ2-7 - - 15 TRBV15 CATSRNRVGDYGQYF TGTGCCACCAGCAGAAACAGGGTGGGGGACTACGGTCAGTACTTC
TRBJ2-7 TRBD1 - 14 TRBV7-2 CASSGQQGPYEQYF TGTGCCAGCAGCGGCCAACAGGGGCCCTACGAGCAGTACTTC
TRBJ2-7 TRBD1 - 14 TRBV7-9 CASSLGGQGYEQYF TGTGCCAGCAGCTTAGGGGGACAGGGCTACGAGCAGTACTTC
TRBJ1-2 - - 13 TRBV2 CAPTGGQVYGYTF TGTGCCCCCACGGGGGGGCAAGTCTATGGCTACACCTTC
TRBJ2-6 - - 15 TRBV5-4 CASSPTGRGANVLTF TGTGCCAGCAGCCCAACAGGTCGCGGGGCCAACGTCCTGACTTTC
TRBJ2-3 TRBD2 - 16 TRBV5-1 CASIRGGIAGGDTQYF TGCGCCAGCATCCGAGGGGGGATAGCGGGAGGAGATACGCAGTATTTT
TRBJ1-2 - - 13 TRBV7-2 CASSLGLGYGYTF TGTGCCAGCAGCTTAGGTTTAGGGTATGGCTACACCTTC
TRBJ2-5 - - 14 TRBV7-2 CASSRGTRQETQYF TGTGCCAGCAGCCGAGGGACACGTCAAGAGACCCAGTACTTC
TRBJ2-5 - - 14 TRBV6-1 CASILSGERETQYF TGTGCCAGCATCCTTAGTGGGGAAAGGGAGACCCAGTACTTC
TRBJ2-3 TRBD2 - 15 TRBV7-3 CASSKGLAHLDTQYF TGTGCCAGCAGTAAGGGACTAGCGCACTTGGATACGCAGTATTTT
TRBJ1-2 TRBD1 few 14 TRBV29-1 CSVEGTGGVYGYTF TGCAGCGTTGAAGGGACAGGGGGTGTCTATGGCTACACCTTC
TRBJ2-5 - - 12 TRBV7-2 CASSISRETQYF TGTGCCAGCAGCATTAGCAGGGAGACCCAGTACTTC
TRBJ2-5 - - 14 TRBV5-1 CASISGSGQETQYF TGCGCCAGCATATCGGGTTCGGGCCAAGAGACCCAGTACTTC
TRBJ2-5 - once 14 TRBV7-9 CASSLRGSGETQYF TGTGCCAGCAGCTTACGGGGGTCTGGGGAGACCCAGTACTTC
TRBJ2-7 TRBD2 - 14 TRBV29-1 CSVGLTSGKGEQYF TGCAGCGTTGGACTGACTAGCGGGAAGGGCGAGCAGTACTTC
TRBJ2-2 - - 16 TRBV18 CASSPRVVQGHGELFF TGTGCCAGCTCACCCCGAGTAGTGCAGGGGCACGGGGAGCTGTTTTTT
TRBJ2-5 TRBD2 - 14 TRBV29-1 CSVGTQREGETQYF TGCAGCGTTGGGACTCAGCGGGAGGGGGAGACCCAGTACTTC
TRBJ2-3 - few 13 TRBV30 CAWRTEETDTQYF TGTGCCTGGAGGACCGAAGAGACAGATACGCAGTATTTT
TRBJ1-2 TRBD1 - 15 TRBV5-6 CASSSPGTGVYGYTF TGTGCCAGCAGCTCCCCCGGGACAGGGGTTTATGGCTACACCTTC
TRBJ2-3 - - 15 TRBV4-2 CASSQDLAGTDTQYF TGTGCCAGCAGCCAAGATTTGGCAGGCACAGATACGCAGTATTTT
TRBJ2-7 TRBD1 - 18 TRBV5-1 CASSFSTGGAKIPYEQYF TGCGCCAGCAGCTTTTCCACAGGGGGCGCAAAAATTCCCTACGAGCAGTACTTC
TRBJ1-1 - few 12 TRBV2 CASSVRATEAFF TGTGCCAGCAGCGTCAGGGCAACTGAAGCTTTCTTT
TRBJ2-5 - - 13 TRBV11-2 CASSLSGPRTQYF TGTGCCAGCAGCTTATCAGGGCCCCGGACCCAGTACTTC
TRBJ2-3 TRBD2 - 15 TRBV27 CASRTGGGSGDTQYF TGTGCCAGCAGGACTGGCGGGGGGAGCGGAGATACGCAGTATTTT
TRBJ2-7 - - 12 TRBV6-5 CASTSHSYEQYF TGTGCCAGCACCAGCCATTCCTACGAGCAGTACTTC
TRBJ2-7 - - 14 TRBV28 CASTTPGVLREQYF TGTGCCAGCACCACTCCGGGAGTCTTACGGGAGCAGTACTTC
TRBJ1-3 - - 14 TRBV29-1 CSVEQLSSGNTIYF TGCAGCGTTGAACAGCTTAGCTCTGGAAACACCATATATTTT
TRBJ2-7 - few 15 TRBV28 CASSFWGQGSYEQYF TGTGCCAGCAGTTTTTGGGGGCAAGGGTCCTACGAGCAGTACTTC
TRBJ2-3 TRBD1 - 13 TRBV23-1 CASRDRGTDTQYF TGCGCCAGTCGGGACAGGGGCACAGATACGCAGTATTTT
TRBJ1-2 TRBD1 - 16 TRBV19 CASNEGGDRGPIGYTF TGTGCCAGTAACGAAGGAGGGGACAGGGGGCCGATCGGCTACACCTTC
TRBJ2-1 TRBD2 few 14 TRBV6-1 CASTGLAGSREQFF TGTGCCAGCACAGGACTAGCGGGATCTAGAGAGCAGTTCTTC
TRBJ2-7 - - 13 TRBV7-9 CASSLVGLDGQYF TGTGCCAGCAGCTTAGTGGGTCTAGATGGGCAGTACTTC
TRBJ2-2 - few 15 TRBV9 CASSVVPTRGGELFF TGTGCCAGCAGCGTAGTACCCACTCGAGGCGGGGAGCTGTTTTTT
TRBJ2-7 TRBD2 - 17 TRBV5-6 CASSKAHRLAVDYEQYF TGTGCCAGCAGCAAGGCCCATCGTCTAGCGGTAGACTACGAGCAGTACTTC
TRBJ1-5 - - 13 TRBV7-2 CASSFSFDQPQHF TGTGCCAGCAGCTTCAGTTTCGATCAGCCCCAGCATTTT
TRBJ1-4 TRBD1 - 15 TRBV19 CASTRTGTGDEKLFF TGTGCCAGTACCAGGACAGGGACCGGCGATGAAAAACTGTTTTTT
TRBJ2-7 - - 13 TRBV7-7 CASSFGSSYEQYF TGTGCCAGCAGCTTTGGGTCGTCCTACGAGCAGTACTTC
TRBJ2-5 - - 14 TRBV6-6 CASSYSTAQETQYF TGTGCCAGCAGTTACTCCACAGCTCAAGAGACCCAGTACTTC
TRBJ1-5 - - 15 TRBV2 CASKDSDRSNQPQHF TGTGCCAGCAAGGATAGCGACAGAAGCAATCAGCCCCAGCATTTT
TRBJ1-2 - - 13 TRBV28 CASSQGQIYGYTF TGTGCCAGCAGTCAAGGACAGATATATGGCTACACCTTC
TRBJ1-5 - - 15 TRBV5-4 CASSLGGTGDQPQHF TGTGCCAGCAGCTTGGGCGGGACTGGAGATCAGCCCCAGCATTTT
TRBJ1-4 - few 14 TRBV6-5 CASSPVGVEEKLFF TGTGCCAGCAGCCCCGTGGGGGTGGAGGAAAAACTGTTTTTT
TRBJ1-5 TRBD1 many 16 TRBV28 CASSLPLQGSNQPQHF TGTGCCAGCAGTTTACCCCTACAGGGGAGCAATCAGCCCCAGCATTTT
TRBJ2-4 TRBD2 - 11 TRBV7-9 CASSSSGGLYF TGTGCCAGCAGCTCCTCGGGAGGTTTGTACTTC
TRBJ1-2 TRBD1 - 14 TRBV12-5 CASGLGDRGNGYTF TGTGCTAGTGGTTTGGGAGACAGGGGTAATGGCTACACCTTC
TRBJ1-4 - - 15 TRBV28 CASSSRSPGSEKLFF TGTGCCAGCAGTTCTCGATCACCCGGGTCGGAAAAACTGTTTTTT
TRBJ2-2 - few 14 TRBV7-3 CASSLTANTGELFF TGTGCCAGCAGCTTAACAGCGAACACCGGGGAGCTGTTTTTT